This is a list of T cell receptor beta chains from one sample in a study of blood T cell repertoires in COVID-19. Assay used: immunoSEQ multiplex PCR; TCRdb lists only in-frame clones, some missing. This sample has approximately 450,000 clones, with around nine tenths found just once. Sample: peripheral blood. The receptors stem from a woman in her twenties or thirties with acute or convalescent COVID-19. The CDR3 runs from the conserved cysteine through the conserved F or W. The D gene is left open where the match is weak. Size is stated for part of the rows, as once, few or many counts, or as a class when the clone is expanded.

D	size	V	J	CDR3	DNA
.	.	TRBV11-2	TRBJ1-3	CASSWLVDTIYF	TGTGCCAGCAGCTGGCTCGTCGACACCATATATTTT
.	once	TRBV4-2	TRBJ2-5	CASSQDLGGSTQYF	TGTGCCAGCAGCCAAGACCTGGGGGGATCGACCCAGTACTTC
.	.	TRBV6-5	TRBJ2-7	CASRDRGLGYEQYF	TGTGCCAGCAGAGATAGGGGGTTGGGCTACGAGCAGTACTTC
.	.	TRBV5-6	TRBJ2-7	CASSLILGGSYEQYF	TGTGCCAGCAGCTTGATTTTGGGGGGCTCCTACGAGCAGTACTTC
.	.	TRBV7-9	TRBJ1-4	CASSFLATNEKLFF	TGTGCCAGCAGCTTTTTAGCGACTAATGAAAAACTGTTTTTT
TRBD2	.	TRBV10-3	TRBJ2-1	CAISESGRLAGINEQFF	TGTGCCATCAGTGAGTCAGGGAGACTAGCGGGGATTAATGAGCAGTTCTTC
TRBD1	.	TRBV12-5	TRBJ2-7	CASGLGQGAYEQYF	TGTGCTAGTGGTTTGGGACAGGGGGCTTACGAGCAGTACTTC
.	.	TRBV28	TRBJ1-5	CASRGAGLPGGQPQHF	TGTGCCAGCAGAGGAGCGGGCCTCCCGGGGGGTCAGCCCCAGCATTTT
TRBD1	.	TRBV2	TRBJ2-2	CASMDRAGTGELFF	TGTGCCAGCATGGACAGGGCGGGCACCGGGGAGCTGTTTTTT
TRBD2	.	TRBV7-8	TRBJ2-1	CASSLNGREQFF	TGTGCCAGCAGCTTAAACGGGAGGGAGCAGTTCTTC
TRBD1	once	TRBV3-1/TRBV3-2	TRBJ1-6	CASSQLGQNSPLHF	TGTGCCAGCAGCCAACTGGGACAGAATTCACCCCTCCACTTT
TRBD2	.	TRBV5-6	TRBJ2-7	CASSSTSGVFYEQYF	TGTGCCAGCAGCTCGACTAGCGGGGTTTTCTACGAGCAGTACTTC
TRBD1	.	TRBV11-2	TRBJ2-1	CASSSHRTGQSNEQFF	TGTGCCAGCAGCTCCCATAGGACAGGGCAATCCAATGAGCAGTTCTTC
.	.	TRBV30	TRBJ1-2	CAWRSSNYGYTF	TGTGCCTGGCGGTCGTCTAACTATGGCTACACCTTC
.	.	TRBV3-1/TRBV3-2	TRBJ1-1	CASSQGAGRHTEAFF	TGTGCCAGCAGCCAAGGGGCAGGGAGGCACACTGAAGCTTTCTTT
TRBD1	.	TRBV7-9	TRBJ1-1	CASSEGAGGRGTEAFF	TGTGCCAGCAGCGAGGGGGCAGGGGGCCGTGGCACTGAAGCTTTCTTT
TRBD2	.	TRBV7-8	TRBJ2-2	CATSGANTGELFF	TGTGCCACTAGCGGGGCGAACACCGGGGAGCTGTTTTTT
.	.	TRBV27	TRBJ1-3	CASSAFDFRTTSGNTIYF	TGTGCCAGCAGCGCGTTTGATTTCAGGACAACCTCTGGAAACACCATATATTTT
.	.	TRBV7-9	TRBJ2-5	CASSSRGGGQTQYF	TGTGCCAGCAGCTCCCGCGGGGGCGGACAGACCCAGTACTTC
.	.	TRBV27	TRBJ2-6	CASKSSGANVLTF	TGTGCCAGCAAGAGCTCTGGGGCCAACGTCCTGACTTTC
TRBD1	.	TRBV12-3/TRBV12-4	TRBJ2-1	CASRGTGGNEQFF	TGTGCCAGCAGAGGGACAGGGGGGAATGAGCAGTTCTTC